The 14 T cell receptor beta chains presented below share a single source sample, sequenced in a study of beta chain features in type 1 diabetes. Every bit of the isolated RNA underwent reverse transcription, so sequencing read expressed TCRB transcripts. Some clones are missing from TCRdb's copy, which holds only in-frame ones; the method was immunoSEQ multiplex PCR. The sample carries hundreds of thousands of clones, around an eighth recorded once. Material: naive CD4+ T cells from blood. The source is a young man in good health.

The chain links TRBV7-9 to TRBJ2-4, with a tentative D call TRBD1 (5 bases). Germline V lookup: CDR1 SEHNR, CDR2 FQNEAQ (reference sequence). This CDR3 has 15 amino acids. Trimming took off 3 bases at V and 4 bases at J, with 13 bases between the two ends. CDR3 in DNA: TGTGCCAGCAGCTTTATGTCAGGGCGTAAAAACATTCAGTACTTC. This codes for CASSFMSGRKNIQYF.

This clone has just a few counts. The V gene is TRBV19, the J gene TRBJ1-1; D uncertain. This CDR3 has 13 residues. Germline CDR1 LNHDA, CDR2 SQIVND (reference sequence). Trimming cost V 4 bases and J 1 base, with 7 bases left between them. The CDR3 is CASSNTKNTEAFF. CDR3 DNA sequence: TGTGCCAGTAGTAACACGAAGAACACTGAAGCTTTCTTT.

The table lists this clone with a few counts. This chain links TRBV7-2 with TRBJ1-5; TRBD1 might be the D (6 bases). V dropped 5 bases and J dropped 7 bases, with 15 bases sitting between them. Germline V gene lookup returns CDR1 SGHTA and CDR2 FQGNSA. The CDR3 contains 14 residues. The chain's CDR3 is CASSHSGDQQPQHF. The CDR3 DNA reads TGTGCCAGCAGCCATTCAGGGGACCAACAGCCCCAGCATTTT. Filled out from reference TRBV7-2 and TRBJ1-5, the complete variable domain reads GAGVSQSPSNKVTEKGKDVELRCDPISGHTALYWYRQSLGQGLEFLIYFQGNSAPDKSGLPSDRFSAERTGGSVSTLTIQRTQQEDSAVYLCASSHSGDQQPQHFGDGTRLSIL.

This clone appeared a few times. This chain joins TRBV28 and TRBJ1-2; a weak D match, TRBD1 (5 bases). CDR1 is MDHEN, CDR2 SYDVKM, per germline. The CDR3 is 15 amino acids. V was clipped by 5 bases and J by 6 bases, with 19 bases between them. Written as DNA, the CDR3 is TGTGCCAGCAGTCGACCGGGACGGGGGGAACATGGCTACACCTTC. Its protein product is CASSRPGRGEHGYTF.

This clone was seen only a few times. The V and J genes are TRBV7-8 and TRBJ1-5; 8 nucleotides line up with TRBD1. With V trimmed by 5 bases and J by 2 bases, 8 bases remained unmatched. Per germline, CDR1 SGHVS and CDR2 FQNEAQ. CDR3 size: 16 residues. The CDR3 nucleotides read TGTGCCAGCAGCCCAAGGACAGGGCGGGGCAATCAGCCCCAGCATTTT. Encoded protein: CASSPRTGRGNQPQHF.

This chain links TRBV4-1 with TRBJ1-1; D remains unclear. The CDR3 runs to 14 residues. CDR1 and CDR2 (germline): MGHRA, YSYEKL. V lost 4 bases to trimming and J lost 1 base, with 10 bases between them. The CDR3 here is CASSPSTGNTEAFF. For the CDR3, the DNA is TGCGCCAGCAGCCCAAGCACTGGGAACACTGAAGCTTTCTTT.

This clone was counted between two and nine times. The chain's CDR3 is CASSSGLAPTGELFF. CDR3 DNA: TGTGCCAGCAGCTCCGGACTAGCCCCCACCGGGGAGCTGTTTTTT. The chain carries TRBV7-9 and TRBJ2-2; the match to TRBD2 covers 8 bases. Germline V gene data show CDR1 as SEHNR and CDR2 as FQNEAQ (reference sequence). CDR3 size: 15 residues. Losses at the gene ends were 4 bases for V and 4 bases for J; bases not matched to a gene: 5.

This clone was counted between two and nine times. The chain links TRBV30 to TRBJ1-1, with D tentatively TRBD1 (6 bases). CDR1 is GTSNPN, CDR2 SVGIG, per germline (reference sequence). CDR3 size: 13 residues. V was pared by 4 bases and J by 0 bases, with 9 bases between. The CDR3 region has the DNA TGTGCCTGGAACAGGGTCCTGAACACTGAAGCTTTCTTT. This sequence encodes CAWNRVLNTEAFF.

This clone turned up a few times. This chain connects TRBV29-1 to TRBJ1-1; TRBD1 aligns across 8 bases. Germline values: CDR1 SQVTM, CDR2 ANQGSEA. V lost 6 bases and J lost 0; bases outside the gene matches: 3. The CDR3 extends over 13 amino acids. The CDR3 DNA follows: TGCAGCGTGCAGGGGGCTATGAACACTGAAGCTTTCTTT. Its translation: CSVQGAMNTEAFF.

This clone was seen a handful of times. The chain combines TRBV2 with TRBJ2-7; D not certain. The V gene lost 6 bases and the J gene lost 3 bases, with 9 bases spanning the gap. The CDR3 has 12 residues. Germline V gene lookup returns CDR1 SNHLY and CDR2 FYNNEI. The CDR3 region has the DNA TGTGCCAGCAGCCCAGGTGACTACGAGCAGTACTTC. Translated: CASSPGDYEQYF.

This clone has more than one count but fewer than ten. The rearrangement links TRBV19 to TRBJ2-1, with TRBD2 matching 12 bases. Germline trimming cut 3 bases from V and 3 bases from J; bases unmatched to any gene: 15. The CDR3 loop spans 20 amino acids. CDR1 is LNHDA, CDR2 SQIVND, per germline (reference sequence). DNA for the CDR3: TGTGCCAGTAGTATTTCCGGGACAGCACGACTAGCGGGGGACTACAATGAGCAGTTCTTC. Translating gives CASSISGTARLAGDYNEQFF.

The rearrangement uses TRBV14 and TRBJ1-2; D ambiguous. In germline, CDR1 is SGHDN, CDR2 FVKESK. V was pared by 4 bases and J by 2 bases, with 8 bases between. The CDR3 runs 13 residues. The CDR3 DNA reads TGTGCCAGCAGCCCCTCACTGAACTATGGCTACACCTTC. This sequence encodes CASSPSLNYGYTF.

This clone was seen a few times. Here the CDR3 DNA reads TGTGCCACCAGCCAGCCAGGACAGGGGGCTGGAGATACGCAGTATTTT. Its protein product is CATSQPGQGAGDTQYF. The rearrangement joins TRBV15 to TRBJ2-3; 11 bases align to TRBD1. Losses at the gene ends were 5 bases for V and 5 bases for J; bases not matched to a gene: 9. Germline CDR1 reads LNHNV; CDR2 reads YYDKDF (reference sequence). The CDR3 extends over 16 amino acids.

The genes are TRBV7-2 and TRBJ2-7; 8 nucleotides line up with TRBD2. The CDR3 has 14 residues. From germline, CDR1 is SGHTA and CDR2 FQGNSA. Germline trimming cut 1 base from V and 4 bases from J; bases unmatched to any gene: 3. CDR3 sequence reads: CASSLGGTRYEQYF. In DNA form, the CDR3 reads TGTGCCAGCAGCTTAGGCGGGACTAGATACGAGCAGTACTTC.